One and the same sample provided the 21 T cell receptor beta chains below, sequenced in a study of T cells in women clearing cervical HPV infection. Profiling relied on immunoSEQ multiplex PCR, and the TCRdb table lists in-frame clones only, not all of them. The table for this sample gives 20,000 to 25,000 clones. Sequencing was performed on blood buffy coat. The receptors derive from a woman aged 18 to 75 with a cervical HPV16 infection that either progressed to CIN3+ or cleared (not recorded which).

Comment on this clone: The missing CDR3 end, 3 residues past where the read stops, is filled in from the germline J gene. The J gene is TRBJ2-3, the V gene TRBV2; maybe TRBD2 (5 bases). CDR1 SNHLY and CDR2 FYNNEI come from the germline V gene. Trimming took 3 bases from V and 8 from J, leaving 12 bases between them. The length of the CDR3 is 13 residues. This CDR3 is CASSDGVLGTQYF. The covered CDR3 bases are TGTGCCAGCAGTGACGGGGTTTTGGGTACG.

Of note for this clone: The read is 3 residues too short to cover the CDR3 end, so that end is filled in from the germline J gene. V and J are TRBV5-1 and TRBJ2-5; 15 bases agree with TRBD2. Per the germline V gene, CDR1 is SGHRS and CDR2 is YFSETQ. This CDR3 contains 16 residues. Losses at the gene ends were 3 bases for V and 5 bases for J; bases not matched to a gene: 5. The chain's CDR3 is CASSSGLAGGRETQYF. The CDR3 bases that were read are TGCGCCAGCAGCTCGGGACTAGCGGGAGGAAGGGAGACC.

Note on this clone: The CDR3 end is not reached by the read, which stops 3 residues before it; the germline J gene fills it in. The rearrangement uses TRBV19 and TRBJ1-2; the D is unclear. Germline values: CDR1 LNHDA, CDR2 SQIVND (reference sequence). Trimming left V 1 base short and J 2 bases short, with 5 bases between. The CDR3 has 13 residues. The CDR3 DNA, read in part, is TGTGCCAGTAGTATAGCCCAAAACTATGGC. Its protein product is CASSIAQNYG. The full CDR3 reads CASSIAQNYGYTF. Looking up the rest from reference TRBV19 and TRBJ1-2 gives the full variable domain: DGGITQSPKYLFRKEGQNVTLSCEQNLNHDAMYWYRQDPGQGLRLIYYSQIVNDFQKGDIAEGYSVSREKKESFPLTVTSAQKNPTAFYLCASSIAQNYGYTFGSGTRLTVV.

About this clone itself: The read finishes 3 residues shy of the CDR3 end, and the germline J gene is used to complete it. This chain joins TRBV28 and TRBJ2-5; 7 bases agree with TRBD1. Germline V CDR1 and CDR2: MDHEN, SYDVKM. V shed 6 bases, J shed 5 bases, and the junction held 9 bases outside the gene matches. The CDR3 covers 14 residues. The CDR3 DNA, read in part, is TGTGCCAGCAGCCCGAACGACAGGGTGGAGACC. It encodes CASSPNDRVET. The entire CDR3 protein is CASSPNDRVETQYF.

The CDR3 reads CASSGSLLEGLSGANVLTF. The CDR3 DNA, read in part, is TGTGCCAGCAGTGGATCCCTCTTGGAGGGGCTCTCTGGGGCCAACGTC. The gene calls are TRBV2 and TRBJ2-6; D is perhaps TRBD2 (6 bases). Read sequence stops 3 residues before the CDR3 end, and the germline J gene provides the missing end. This CDR3 comprises 19 residues. The germline V and J ends were trimmed by 4 bases and 0 bases, with 19 bases remaining between them. The germline V gene has CDR1 SNHLY and CDR2 FYNNEI.

This clone registers medium-sized (0.01 to 0.1%) by frequency. The read halts 3 residues ahead of the CDR3 end, with the missing end drawn from the germline J gene. The rearrangement links TRBV6-1 to TRBJ2-7, with 8 nucleotides matching TRBD2. Germline V gene sequence: CDR1 MNHNS, CDR2 SASEGT. The CDR3 is 14 residues long. Germline trimming cut 3 bases from V and 4 bases from J; bases unmatched to any gene: 5. The sequenced CDR3 bases are TGTGCCAGCAGTGAGGGGACTAGTAGGTACGAG. Translating gives CASSEGTSRYE. Given in full, the CDR3 is CASSEGTSRYEQYF.

A word on this clone: The read halts 3 residues ahead of the CDR3 end, with the missing end drawn from the germline J gene. The chain employs TRBV6-2 or TRBV6-3 and TRBJ2-7, with 10 bases lining up with TRBD2. The CDR3 spans 17 residues. The ends lost 2 bases at V and 0 bases at J; junction bases unmatched: 7. CDR1 and CDR2 (germline): MNHEY, SVGEGT. The CDR3 here is CASSYPVASGSSYEQYF. The covered CDR3 bases are TGTGCCAGCAGTTACCCCGTGGCTAGCGGGAGCTCCTACGAG.

As regards this clone: From the germline J gene comes the end of the CDR3, since the read stops 3 residues before it. The chain links TRBV5-1 to TRBJ2-5; 7 bases agree with TRBD2. Germline CDR1 is SGHRS and CDR2 is YFSETQ. The CDR3 extends over 16 amino acids. The V segment lost 0 bases and the J segment 4 bases; nucleotides outside the gene matches: 9. The CDR3 sequence is CASSLGVGVAGETQYF. The covered CDR3 bases are TGCGCCAGCAGCTTGGGCGTCGGGGTAGCGGGAGAGACC. Complete variable domain (other parts from reference TRBV5-1 and TRBJ2-5): KAGVTQTPRYLIKTRGQQVTLSCSPISGHRSVSWYQQTPGQGLQFLFEYFSETQRNKGNFPGRFSGRQFSNSRSEMNVSTLELGDSALYLCASSLGVGVAGETQYFGPGTRLLVL.

Remarks on this clone: The read ends 3 residues shy of where the CDR3 ends; the end is completed using the germline J gene. This sequence joins TRBV5-1 and TRBJ1-2, with 10 nucleotides matching TRBD1. Germline assignment: CDR1 SGHRS and CDR2 YFSETQ. The CDR3 is made up of 19 amino acids. The ends lost 0 bases at V and 7 bases at J; junction bases unmatched: 18. The CDR3 loop is CASSLETGGSKAPFLGYTF. CDR3 DNA, as far as it was read: TGCGCCAGCAGCTTGGAGACAGGGGGCTCCAAAGCCCCTTTTCTTGGC.

As regards this clone: Read data end 3 residues before the CDR3 end; the end is taken from the germline J gene. The rearrangement links TRBV7-8 to TRBJ2-3; D gene unclear. Trimming pared 5 bases from V and 1 base from J, leaving 16 bases between. The germline gives CDR1 SGHVS, CDR2 FQNEAQ. CDR3 length equals 16 residues. CDR3 bases read: TGTGCCAGCAGCCACCTGACCATAAGCGGCACAGATACG. This gives the protein CASSHLTISGTDT. The CDR3 in its entirety is CASSHLTISGTDTQYF. Using reference TRBV7-8 and TRBJ2-3 for the parts outside the CDR3, the full variable domain is GAGVSQSPRYKVAKRGQDVALRCDPISGHVSLFWYQQALGQGPEFLTYFQNEAQLDKSGLPSDRFFAERPEGSVSTLKIQRTQQEDSAVYLCASSHLTISGTDTQYFGPGTRLTVL.

Details on this clone: Read data end 3 residues before the CDR3 end; the end is taken from the germline J gene. The V and J genes are TRBV20-1 and TRBJ1-1; maybe TRBD1 (5 bases). The V end lost 5 bases, the J end lost 0 bases, and 13 bases lay between the germline ends. The CDR3 contains 14 residues. Per the germline V gene, CDR1 is DFQATT and CDR2 is SNEGSKA (reference sequence). The sequenced part of the CDR3 DNA is TGCAGTGCTGGGGCGAGGTTGATGAACACTGAA. Its translation is CSAGARLMNTE. Given in full, the CDR3 is CSAGARLMNTEAFF.

On this clone itself: Read data end 3 residues before the CDR3 end; the end is taken from the germline J gene. This rearrangement joins TRBV20-1 to TRBJ1-5; D ambiguous. Germline V gives CDR1 DFQATT, CDR2 SNEGSKA (reference sequence). CDR3 size: 13 residues. V lost 2 bases and J lost 8, with 13 bases in between. This chain's CDR3 is CSARRQSFEPQHF. The covered CDR3 bases are TGCAGTGCTAGAAGACAATCGTTTGAGCCC.

With regard to this clone: The DNA ends 3 residues before the CDR3 does, and the rest of the CDR3 is filled in from the germline J gene. The V gene is TRBV19, the J gene TRBJ1-1; 8 bases are a match to TRBD1. The germline CDR1 and CDR2 sequences are LNHDA and SQIVND (reference sequence). CDR3 length equals 14 residues. V gave up 7 bases and J gave up 4 bases; unmatched junction bases: 8. CDR3 sequence: CASISGGWGTEAFF. Incomplete CDR3 DNA: TGTGCCAGTATCTCAGGGGGCTGGGGCACTGAA.

With regard to this clone: The CDR3 extends 3 residues past the end of the read, so its final part is completed from the germline J gene. This sequence joins TRBV20-1 and TRBJ2-2, with 7 bases fitting TRBD2. The germline CDR1 and CDR2 sequences are DFQATT and SNEGSKA (reference sequence). CDR3 size: 15 residues. V lost 5 bases, J lost 5 bases, and 11 bases stayed unmatched. The CDR3 sequence: CSARPGGRGTGELFF. The CDR3 DNA, read in part, is TGCAGTGCTCGCCCTGGCGGGAGAGGGACCGGGGAG.

About this clone itself: The read ends 3 residues before the CDR3 terminus; that terminus is restored from the germline J gene. This rearrangement joins TRBV6-1 to TRBJ1-2, with TRBD1 matching over 10 bases. CDR3 length: 16 residues. V shed 2 bases, J shed 6 bases, and the junction held 9 bases outside the gene matches. Germline-derived CDR1 and CDR2 are MNHNS and SASEGT. The CDR3 sequence: CASSESDRGRLNGYTF. The sequenced CDR3 bases are TGTGCCAGCAGTGAATCTGACAGGGGGCGCTTGAATGGC.

The CDR3 DNA, read in part, is TGTGCCAGCAGCTTGGGGGGCAGGGTCAATCAGCCC. It specifies CASSLGGRVNQP. The entire CDR3 protein is CASSLGGRVNQPQHF. J is TRBJ1-5 and V is TRBV5-8; tentatively, D is TRBD1 (5 bases). Sequencing ends 3 residues short of the CDR3 end; the germline J gene provides the rest. V shed 0 bases and J shed 3 bases, with 10 bases lying between them. This CDR3 is built from 15 residues. CDR1 SGHTS and CDR2 YDEGEE come from the germline V gene. Looking up the rest from reference TRBV5-8 and TRBJ1-5 gives the full variable domain: EAGVTQSPTHLIKTRGQQATLRCSPISGHTSVYWYQQALGLGLQFLLWYDEGEERNRGNFPPRFSGRQFPNYSSELNVNALELEDSALYLCASSLGGRVNQPQHFGDGTRLSIL.

A remark on this clone: Sequencing ends 3 residues short of the CDR3 end; the germline J gene provides the rest. The J gene is TRBJ2-7, the V gene TRBV7-9; 8 bases are shared with TRBD1. This CDR3 is 14 amino acids long. Germline V gives CDR1 SEHNR, CDR2 FQNEAQ (reference sequence). V lost 5 bases to trimming and J lost 2 bases; unmatched junction nucleotides: 5. CDR3 DNA, as far as it was read: TGTGCCAGCAGCCCCGACAGGGGCACCTACGAG. Amino acid sequence: CASSPDRGTYE. The whole CDR3 protein reads CASSPDRGTYEQYF.

As for this clone: The CDR3 goes on 3 residues after the read ends, and that part is filled in from the germline J gene. V gene TRBV4-1 combines with J gene TRBJ1-4, with TRBD1 matching 11 bases. V lost 4 bases and J lost 7; bases outside the gene matches: 2. The germline CDR1 and CDR2 sequences are MGHRA and YSYEKL. The CDR3 is made up of 14 amino acids. Partial CDR3 DNA: TGCGCCAGCAGCCTGGACAGGGGGCGTGAAAAA. It yields the protein CASSLDRGREK. The full CDR3 is CASSLDRGREKLFF.

On this clone itself: The DNA ends 3 residues before the CDR3 does, and the rest of the CDR3 is filled in from the germline J gene. The chain uses TRBV30 and TRBJ2-3, with TRBD1 matching 7 bases. After removal of 2 bases from V and 0 bases from J, the junction contained 5 bases not matched to a gene. The CDR3 sequence is 15 residues long. Germline CDR1 GTSNPN, CDR2 SVGIG (reference sequence). The CDR3 sequence is CAWSHRQGSTDTQYF. The sequenced CDR3 bases are TGTGCCTGGAGTCATCGACAGGGAAGCACAGATACG.

With respect to this clone: The CDR3 end falls 3 residues outside the read, so it is completed with the germline J gene. The J gene is TRBJ2-1, the V gene TRBV7-3, with 7 bases matching TRBD2. The germline CDR1 and CDR2 sequences are SGHTA and FQGTGA. Trimming cost V 5 bases and J 1 base; bases outside gene matches: 14. The CDR3 contains 18 residues. The CDR3 here is CASSPIGASGRSYNEQFF. Partial CDR3 DNA: TGTGCCAGCAGCCCGATAGGGGCTAGCGGTAGGTCCTACAATGAG.

Details on this clone: The read comes to an end 3 residues before the CDR3 does, leaving the germline J gene to fill in the end. Additional DNA sequences in this sample encode the identical CDR3. The V call is TRBV19, the J call TRBJ2-1; D may be TRBD2 (5 bases). The CDR3 covers 16 residues. V dropped 3 bases and J dropped 9 bases, with 21 bases sitting between them. Looked up from germline, CDR1 is LNHDA and CDR2 is SQIVND (reference sequence). The sequenced part of the CDR3 DNA is TGTGCCAGTAGTATCTTAGGGCAGGATCGAGGAGGTGAG. Translating gives CASSILGQDRGGE. The whole CDR3 protein is CASSILGQDRGGEQFF.